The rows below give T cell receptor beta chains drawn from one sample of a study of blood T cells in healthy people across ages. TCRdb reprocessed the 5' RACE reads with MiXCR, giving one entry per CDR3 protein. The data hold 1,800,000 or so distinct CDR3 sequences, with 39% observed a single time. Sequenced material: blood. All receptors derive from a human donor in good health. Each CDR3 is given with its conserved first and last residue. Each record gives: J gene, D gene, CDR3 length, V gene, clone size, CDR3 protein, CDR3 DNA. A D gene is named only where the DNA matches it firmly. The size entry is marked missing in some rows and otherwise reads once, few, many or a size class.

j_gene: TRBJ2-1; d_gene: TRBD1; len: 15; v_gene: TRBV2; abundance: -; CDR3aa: CASGEEGGRTYEQFF; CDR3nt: TGTGCCAGCGGTGAAGAAGGGGGCCGTACGTATGAGCAGTTCTTC
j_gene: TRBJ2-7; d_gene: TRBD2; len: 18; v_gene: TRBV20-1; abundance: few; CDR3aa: CSARAPGTSGESSYEQYF; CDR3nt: TGCAGTGCTAGAGCCCCGGGGACTAGCGGGGAAAGCTCCTACGAGCAGTACTTC
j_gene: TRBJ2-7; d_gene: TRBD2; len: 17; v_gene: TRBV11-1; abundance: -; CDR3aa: CASSLRGGHWGTYEQYF; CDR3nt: TGTGCCAGCAGCTTGCGGGGGGGCCATTGGGGCACCTACGAGCAGTACTTC
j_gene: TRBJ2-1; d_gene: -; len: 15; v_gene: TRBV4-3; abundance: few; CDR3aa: CASSQALGVYNEQFF; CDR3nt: TGCGCCAGCAGCCAAGCCCTTGGGGTATACAATGAGCAGTTCTTC
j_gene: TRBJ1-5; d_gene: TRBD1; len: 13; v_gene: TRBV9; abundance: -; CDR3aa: CASSPQGVQPQHF; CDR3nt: TGTGCCAGCAGCCCACAGGGGGTACAGCCCCAGCATTTT
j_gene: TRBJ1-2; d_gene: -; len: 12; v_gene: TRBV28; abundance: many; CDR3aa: CASTPPSGGYTF; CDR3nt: TGTGCCAGCACCCCCCCATCGGGAGGCTACACCTTC
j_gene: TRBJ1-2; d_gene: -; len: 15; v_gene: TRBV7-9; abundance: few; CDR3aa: CASSPLGGQHYGYTF; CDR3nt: TGTGCCAGCAGCCCTCTGGGTGGACAGCACTATGGCTACACCTTC
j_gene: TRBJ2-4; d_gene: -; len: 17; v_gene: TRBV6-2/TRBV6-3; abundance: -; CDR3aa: CASSTTGIKLAKNIQYF; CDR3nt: TGTGCCAGCAGTACTACAGGGATAAAACTAGCCAAAAACATTCAGTACTTC
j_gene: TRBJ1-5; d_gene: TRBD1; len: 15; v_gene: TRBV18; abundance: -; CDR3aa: CASSPRARGDQPQHF; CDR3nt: TGTGCCAGCTCACCACGGGCCAGGGGGGATCAGCCCCAGCATTTT
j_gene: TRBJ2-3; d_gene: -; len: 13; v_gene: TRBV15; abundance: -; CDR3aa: CATSQAGTDTQYF; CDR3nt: TGTGCCACCAGCCAGGCCGGCACAGATACGCAGTATTTT
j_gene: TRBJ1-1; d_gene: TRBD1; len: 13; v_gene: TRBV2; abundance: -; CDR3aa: CASSGDRGKEAFF; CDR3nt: TGTGCCAGCAGTGGGGACAGGGGAAAGGAAGCTTTCTTT
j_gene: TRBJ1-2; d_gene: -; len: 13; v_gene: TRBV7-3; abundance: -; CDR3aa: CASSFGPSGGYTF; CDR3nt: TGTGCCAGCAGCTTCGGGCCTTCGGGTGGCTACACCTTC
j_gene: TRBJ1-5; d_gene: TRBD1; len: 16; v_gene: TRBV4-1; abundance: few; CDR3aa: CASSQGFGQVNQPQHF; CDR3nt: TGCGCCAGCAGCCAAGGATTTGGACAGGTTAATCAGCCCCAGCATTTT
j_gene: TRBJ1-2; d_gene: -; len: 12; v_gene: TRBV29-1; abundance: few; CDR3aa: CSTKDSPYGYTF; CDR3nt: TGCAGCACTAAAGACAGTCCTTATGGCTACACCTTC
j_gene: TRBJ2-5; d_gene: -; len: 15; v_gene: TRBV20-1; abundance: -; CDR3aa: CSATSPKFRKETQYF; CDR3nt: TGCAGTGCTACCTCACCGAAATTTCGTAAAGAGACCCAGTACTTC
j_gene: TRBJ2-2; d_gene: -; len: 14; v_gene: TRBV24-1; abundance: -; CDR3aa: CAKILDFPNGELFF; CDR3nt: TGTGCCAAAATACTAGACTTCCCTAACGGGGAGCTGTTTTTT
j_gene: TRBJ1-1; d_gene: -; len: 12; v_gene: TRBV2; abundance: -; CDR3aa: CASRMGPGEAFF; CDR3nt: TGTGCCAGCAGGATGGGACCGGGTGAAGCTTTCTTT
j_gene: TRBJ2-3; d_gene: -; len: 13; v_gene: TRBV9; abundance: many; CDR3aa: CASSVGGRDTQYF; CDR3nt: TGTGCCAGCAGCGTAGGGGGACGAGATACGCAGTATTTT
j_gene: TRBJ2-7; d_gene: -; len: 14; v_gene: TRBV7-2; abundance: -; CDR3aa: CASSSQARSYEQYF; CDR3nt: TGTGCCAGCAGCTCTCAAGCGAGGTCCTACGAGCAGTACTTC
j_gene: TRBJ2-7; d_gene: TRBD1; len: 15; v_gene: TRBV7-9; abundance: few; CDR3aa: CASSLGQGTTYEQYF; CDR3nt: TGTGCCAGCAGCCTCGGACAGGGGACTACCTACGAGCAGTACTTC
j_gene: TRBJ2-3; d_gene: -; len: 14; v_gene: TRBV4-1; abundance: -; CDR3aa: CASSQVPGVGTQYF; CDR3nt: TGCGCCAGCAGCCAGGTCCCGGGAGTAGGTACGCAGTATTTT
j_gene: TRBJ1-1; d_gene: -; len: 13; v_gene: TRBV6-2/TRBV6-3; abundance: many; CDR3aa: CASSRGRGLEAFF; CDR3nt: TGTGCCAGCAGCCGTGGAAGGGGCCTCGAAGCTTTCTTT
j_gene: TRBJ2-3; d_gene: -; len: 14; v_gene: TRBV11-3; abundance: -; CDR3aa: CASSLARSHDTQYF; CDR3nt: TGTGCCAGCAGCTTAGCTCGGAGTCATGATACGCAGTATTTT
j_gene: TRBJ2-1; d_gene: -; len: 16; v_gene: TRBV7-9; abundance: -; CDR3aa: CASSPRTQNPYNEQFF; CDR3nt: TGTGCCAGCAGCCCAAGGACCCAAAACCCTTACAATGAGCAGTTCTTC
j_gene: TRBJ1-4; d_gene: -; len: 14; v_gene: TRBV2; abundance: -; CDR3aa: CASTSRGGREKLFF; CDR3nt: TGTGCCAGCACCAGTCGGGGAGGGAGGGAAAAACTGTTTTTT
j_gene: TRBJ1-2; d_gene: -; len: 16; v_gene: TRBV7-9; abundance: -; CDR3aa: CASSLVFQQGVYGYTF; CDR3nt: TGTGCCAGCAGCTTAGTCTTTCAACAGGGAGTCTATGGCTACACCTTC
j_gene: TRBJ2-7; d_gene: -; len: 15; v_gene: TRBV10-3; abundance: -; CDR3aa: CAISESLAKAYEQYF; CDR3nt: TGTGCCATCAGTGAGTCGTTGGCTAAAGCTTACGAGCAGTACTTC
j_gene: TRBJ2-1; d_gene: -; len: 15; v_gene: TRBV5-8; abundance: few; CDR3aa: CASSLTPTSYNEQFF; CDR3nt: TGTGCCAGCAGCTTGACGCCTACCTCCTACAATGAGCAGTTCTTC
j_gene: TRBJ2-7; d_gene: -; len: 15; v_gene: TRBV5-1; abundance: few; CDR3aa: CASSPWGGRSYEQYF; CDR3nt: TGCGCCAGCAGCCCCTGGGGGGGGCGCTCCTACGAGCAGTACTTC
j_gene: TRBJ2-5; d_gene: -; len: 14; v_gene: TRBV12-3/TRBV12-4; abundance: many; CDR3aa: CASSARTAQETQYF; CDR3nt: TGTGCCAGCAGTGCCCGGACAGCTCAAGAGACCCAGTACTTC
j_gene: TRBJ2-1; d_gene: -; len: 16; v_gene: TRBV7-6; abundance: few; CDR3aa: CASSLVMGTSYNEQFF; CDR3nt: TGTGCCAGCAGCTTAGTTATGGGAACTTCCTACAATGAGCAGTTCTTC
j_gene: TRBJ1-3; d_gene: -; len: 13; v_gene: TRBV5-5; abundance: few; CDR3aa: CASSSQAGNTIYF; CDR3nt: TGTGCCAGCAGTTCCCAGGCGGGGAACACCATATATTTT
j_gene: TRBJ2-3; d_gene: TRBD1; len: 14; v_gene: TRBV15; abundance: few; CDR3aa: CATSPRQGSDTQYF; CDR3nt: TGTGCCACCAGCCCCCGACAGGGGTCAGATACGCAGTATTTT
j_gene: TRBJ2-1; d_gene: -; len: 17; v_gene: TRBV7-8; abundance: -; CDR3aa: CASSARRWGTHLNEQFF; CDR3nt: TGTGCCAGCAGCGCAAGAAGATGGGGGACCCACCTCAATGAGCAGTTCTTC
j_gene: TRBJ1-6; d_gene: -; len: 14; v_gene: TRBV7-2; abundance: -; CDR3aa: CASSYRAGDSPLHF; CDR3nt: TGTGCCAGCAGCTACCGGGCCGGGGATTCACCCCTCCACTTT
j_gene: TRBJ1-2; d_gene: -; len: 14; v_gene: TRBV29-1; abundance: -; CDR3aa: CSVGNGGDGYGYTF; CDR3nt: TGCAGCGTTGGTAATGGGGGCGATGGCTATGGCTACACCTTC
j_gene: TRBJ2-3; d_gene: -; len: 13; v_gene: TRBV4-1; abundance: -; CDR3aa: CASSQGSRDTQYF; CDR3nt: TGCGCCAGCAGCCAAGGTTCGAGGGATACGCAGTATTTT
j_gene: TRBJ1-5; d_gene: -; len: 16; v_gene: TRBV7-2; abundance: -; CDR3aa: CASSLGVSGSNQPQHF; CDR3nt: TGTGCCAGCAGCTTAGGCGTTAGTGGGAGTAATCAGCCCCAGCATTTT
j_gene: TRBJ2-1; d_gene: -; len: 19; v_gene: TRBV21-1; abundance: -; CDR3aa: CASHRPGLAGDLSYNEQFF; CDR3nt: TGTGCCAGCCATAGACCGGGACTAGCGGGGGATCTGTCCTACAATGAGCAGTTCTTC
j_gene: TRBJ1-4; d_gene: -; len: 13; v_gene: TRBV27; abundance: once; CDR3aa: CASRTGTLEKLFF; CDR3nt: TGTGCCAGCAGAACCGGGACCCTGGAAAAACTGTTTTTT
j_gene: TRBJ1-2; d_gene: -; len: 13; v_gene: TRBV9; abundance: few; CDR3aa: CASSGKPFHGYTF; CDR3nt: TGTGCCAGCAGCGGAAAACCCTTCCATGGCTACACCTTC
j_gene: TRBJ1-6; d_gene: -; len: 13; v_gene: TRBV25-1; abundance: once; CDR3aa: CASSESADSPLHF; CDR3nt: TGTGCCAGCAGTGAATCTGCCGATTCACCCCTCCACTTT
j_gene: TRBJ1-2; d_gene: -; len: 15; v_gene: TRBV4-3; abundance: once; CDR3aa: CASSQEISGTKGYTF; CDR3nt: TGCGCCAGCAGCCAAGAGATATCGGGGACAAAAGGCTACACCTTC
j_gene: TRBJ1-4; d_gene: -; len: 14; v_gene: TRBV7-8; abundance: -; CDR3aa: CASSLTAPNEKLFF; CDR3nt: TGTGCCAGCAGCTTAACAGCGCCTAATGAAAAACTGTTTTTT
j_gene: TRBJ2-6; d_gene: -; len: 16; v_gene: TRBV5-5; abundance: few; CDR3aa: CASSLQGLSGANVLTF; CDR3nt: TGTGCCAGCAGCTTGCAGGGTCTCTCTGGGGCCAACGTCCTGACTTTC
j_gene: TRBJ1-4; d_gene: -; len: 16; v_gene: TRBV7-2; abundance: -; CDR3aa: CASSALRGASNEKLFF; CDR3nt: TGTGCCAGCAGCGCCCTAAGAGGGGCTTCTAATGAAAAACTGTTTTTT